What follows is one T cell receptor beta chain and its context. Its specificity is unknown. The data were taken from a study of CD8 T cells in ankylosing spondylitis. The study, taken as a whole, reports: Reported data indicate significant enrichment of disease-linked clones within matched ankylosing spondylitis synovial fluid.

TCRdb re-derived calls from the 5' RACE reads in MiXCR, one entry per CDR3 protein. The table records some 290,000 distinct CDR3 sequences, 15% to 20% of them present only once. The CDR3 covers 17 residues. CDR1 is LNHDA and CDR2 is SQIVND in the germline V gene (reference sequence). V gave up 3 bases and J gave up 1 base, with 16 bases separating them. The sample comprised blood, either unsorted or a sorted T cell fraction (not recorded which). V gene TRBV19 combines with J gene TRBJ2-4; no definite D call. The TCR sequence derives from a male donor with ankylosing spondylitis or in good health (not recorded which). The CDR3 reads CASSISNLLGAKNIQYF. CDR3 nucleotide sequence: TGTGCCAGTAGTATTAGTAATTTGCTGGGGGCCAAAAACATTCAGTACTTC.